What follows are 21 T cell receptor beta chains derived from one specimen sequenced in a study of cytomegalovirus exposure and HLA in healthy donors. Sequenced by immunoSEQ multiplex PCR; TCRdb stores in-frame clones only, minus some. This table holds hundreds of thousands of clones, about nine tenths found once. Source material: PBMCs. Receptor source: a woman in her late teens or twenties in good health and CMV-seronegative.

This clone was detected only once. The chain combines TRBV27 with TRBJ1-3; 10 bases map to TRBD1. The trim removed 6 bases at V and 5 bases at J, leaving 10 bases unmatched. The CDR3 contains 16 residues. Germline V lookup: CDR1 MNHEY, CDR2 SMNVEV (reference sequence). The CDR3 reads CASRSLWGQGRNTIYF. CDR3 DNA: TGTGCCAGCAGATCCCTCTGGGGACAGGGGCGAAACACCATATATTTT.

CDR3 sequence (DNA): TGTGCCAGCAGTTTTTGGGGGGCAGGGGGAGGCTACACCTTC. Protein sequence: CASSFWGAGGGYTF. This chain connects TRBV28 to TRBJ1-2; TRBD1 agrees at 7 bases. The germline CDR1 and CDR2 sequences are MDHEN and SYDVKM. J lost 8 bases, V lost 3 bases, and 9 bases had no gene match. The CDR3 runs 14 residues.

This clone was counted a few times. The gene calls are TRBV6-1 and TRBJ2-7; 10 nucleotides agree with TRBD2. This CDR3 comprises 15 residues. V lost 6 bases to trimming and J lost 3 bases; unmatched junction nucleotides: 8. Per the germline V gene, CDR1 is MNHNS and CDR2 is SASEGT. The DNA of the CDR3 is TGTGCCAGCAGGTATACCGGGACTAGCGACTACGAGCAGTACTTC. This sequence encodes CASRYTGTSDYEQYF.

The J gene is TRBJ1-6, the V gene TRBV11-2, with TRBD1 as a possible D gene (5 bases). V was shortened by 1 base and J by 14 bases, with 27 bases between the two germline ends. Germline CDR1 reads SGHAT; CDR2 reads FQNNGV. CDR3 length: 18 residues. The CDR3 DNA follows: TGTGCCAGCAGCTTAGGAGGGGCCCGGGGGAATGGTTTGGCGGCCCTCCACTTT. This sequence encodes CASSLGGARGNGLAALHF. The full variable domain, in which reference TRBV11-2 and TRBJ1-6 provide the parts outside the CDR3, is EAGVAQSPRYKIIEKRQSVAFWCNPISGHATLYWYQQILGQGPKLLIQFQNNGVVDDSQLPKDRFSAERLKGVDSTLKIQPAKLEDSAVYLCASSLGGARGNGLAALHFGNGTRLTVT.

This chain uses TRBV28 with TRBJ1-5; 7 bases line up with TRBD1. Looked up from germline, CDR1 is MDHEN and CDR2 is SYDVKM. The CDR3 totals 16 residues. The V and J ends lost 6 bases and 3 bases, in that order; junction bases with no gene match: 11. CDR3 loop: CASSRNRDSANQPQHF. The CDR3 region has the DNA TGTGCCAGCAGCCGCAACCGGGACAGTGCCAATCAGCCCCAGCATTTT.

This rearrangement joins TRBV27 to TRBJ2-3, with a possible D match to TRBD2 (6 bases). The V end was cut by 2 bases, the J end by 0 bases, with 9 bases between. The CDR3 consists of 15 residues. Germline CDR1 and CDR2: MNHEY and SMNVEV (reference sequence). The chain's CDR3 is CASSLNRGSTDTQYF. In DNA, the CDR3 is TGTGCCAGCAGTTTAAATCGGGGGAGCACAGATACGCAGTATTTT.

The chain is built from TRBV14 and TRBJ2-7, with TRBD1 matching 10 bases. Germline trimming cut 3 bases from V and 4 bases from J; bases unmatched to any gene: 6. Germline V gene data show CDR1 as SGHDN and CDR2 as FVKESK. This CDR3 is 15 amino acids long. The CDR3 is CASSQDRGELYEQYF. The CDR3 bases are TGTGCCAGCAGCCAGGACAGGGGGGAACTTTACGAGCAGTACTTC. The complete variable domain, with remaining parts taken from reference TRBV14 and TRBJ2-7, reads EAGVTQFPSHSVIEKGQTVTLRCDPISGHDNLYWYRRVMGKEIKFLLHFVKESKQDESGMPNNRFLAERTGGTYSTLKVQPAELEDSGVYFCASSQDRGELYEQYFGPGTRLTVT.

A few counts support this clone. The V gene is TRBV5-1, the J gene TRBJ1-5, with TRBD1 matching 7 bases. Germline V gene data show CDR1 as SGHRS and CDR2 as YFSETQ. This CDR3 has 14 residues. The J segment lost 5 bases and the V segment lost 4 bases, leaving 6 bases of the junction unmatched. CDR3: CASSTGTADQPQHF. DNA of the CDR3: TGCGCCAGCAGCACCGGGACAGCCGATCAGCCCCAGCATTTT.

The chain combines TRBV28 with TRBJ1-4, with D maybe TRBD1 (5 bases). The CDR3 extends over 15 amino acids. Germline lookup yields CDR1 MDHEN and CDR2 SYDVKM. V dropped 2 bases and J dropped 5 bases, with 12 bases sitting between them. CDR3 sequence: CASSLVLRGNEKLFF. For the CDR3, the DNA is TGTGCCAGCAGTTTAGTCCTGCGGGGGAATGAAAAACTGTTTTTT.

The chain uses TRBV6-4 and TRBJ1-6; 7 bases line up with TRBD1. CDR1 MRHNA and CDR2 SNTAGT come from the germline V gene. Losses at the gene ends were 5 bases for V and 6 bases for J; bases not matched to a gene: 4. The CDR3 totals 14 residues. CDR3 residues: CASSRDRTNSPLHF. The CDR3 nucleotides read TGTGCCAGCAGTCGGGACAGAACTAATTCACCCCTCCACTTT.

About this clone: One end of the junction is discordant with germline, which a read error may explain. The sample holds other DNA sequences that translate to the same CDR3. The chain combines TRBV27 with TRBJ2-7; 9 bases are a match to TRBD1. The CDR3 runs to 13 residues. Germline V gene data show CDR1 as MNHEY and CDR2 as SMNVEV (reference sequence). This chain's CDR3 is CASSMTGGGEQYF. The CDR3 nucleotides read TGTGCCAGCAGTATGACAGGGGGTGGAGAGCAGTATTTC.

The chain has TRBV6-1 and TRBJ2-3; tentative D call: TRBD1 (6 bases). Germline lookup yields CDR1 MNHNS and CDR2 SASEGT. V shed 2 bases and J shed 1 base, with 10 bases lying between them. This CDR3 is built from 15 residues. CDR3 sequence reads: CASSERTDGTDTQYF. CDR3 nucleotides: TGTGCCAGCAGTGAACGGACAGACGGCACAGATACGCAGTATTTT.

The rearrangement links TRBV5-5 to TRBJ1-1; possibly TRBD1 for D (6 bases). This CDR3 comprises 14 residues. The V gene lost 4 bases and the J gene lost 2 bases, with 12 bases spanning the gap. The V gene's germline CDR1 is SGHKS and CDR2 YYEKEE (reference sequence). CDR3 amino acids: CASSGMGANTEAFF. DNA of the CDR3: TGTGCCAGCAGCGGGATGGGGGCCAACACTGAAGCTTTCTTT.

This rearrangement joins TRBV5-4 to TRBJ2-7; D possibly corresponds to TRBD1 (6 bases). Trimming cost V 4 bases and J 6 bases, with 14 bases left between them. Germline CDR1 SGHNT, CDR2 YYREEE (reference sequence). The CDR3 loop spans 13 amino acids. CDR3 sequence: CASSGGTGPEQYF. In DNA form, the CDR3 reads TGTGCCAGCAGCGGGGGTACAGGGCCCGAGCAGTACTTC. Full variable domain (remainder filled in from reference TRBV5-4 and TRBJ2-7): ETGVTQSPTHLIKTRGQQVTLRCSSQSGHNTVSWYQQALGQGPQFIFQYYREEENGRGNFPPRFSGLQFPNYSSELNVNALELDDSALYLCASSGGTGPEQYFGPGTRLTVT.

V gene TRBV14 combines with J gene TRBJ2-3; no definite D call. Germline CDR1 SGHDN, CDR2 FVKESK. The CDR3 contains 13 residues. V was clipped by 0 bases and J by 3 bases, with 4 bases between them. The CDR3 region has the DNA TGTGCCAGCAGCCAAGATATGACAGATACGCAGTATTTT. Amino acids: CASSQDMTDTQYF.

The rearrangement links TRBV11-2 to TRBJ2-1, with D maybe TRBD2 (6 bases). Germline values: CDR1 SGHAT, CDR2 FQNNGV. This CDR3 spans 15 amino acids. V dropped 0 bases and J dropped 8 bases, with 14 bases sitting between them. The CDR3 loop reads CASSLEGSRRDEQFF. The DNA of the CDR3 is TGTGCCAGCAGCTTAGAAGGCAGCCGGAGGGATGAGCAGTTCTTC.

This clone turned up a few times. The chain has TRBV19 and TRBJ1-2, with D tentatively TRBD1 (5 bases). This CDR3 spans 15 amino acids. V was pared by 4 bases and J by 0 bases, with 12 bases between. Germline V gene data show CDR1 as LNHDA and CDR2 as SQIVND (reference sequence). CDR3 region: CASSTSTAANYGYTF. DNA for the CDR3: TGTGCCAGTAGTACTTCGACAGCAGCTAACTATGGCTACACCTTC.

This clone was picked up one time. The V call is TRBV28, the J call TRBJ2-5; D is perhaps TRBD1 (6 bases). Per germline, CDR1 MDHEN and CDR2 SYDVKM. V lost 4 bases, J lost 3 bases, and 15 bases lay in between. This CDR3 spans 15 amino acids. The CDR3 is CASSSPRTAEETQYF. DNA for the CDR3: TGTGCCAGCAGTTCCCCCAGGACAGCCGAAGAGACCCAGTACTTC.

The chain carries TRBV5-1 and TRBJ1-1; 7 bases line up with TRBD1. CDR3 length: 14 residues. CDR1 and CDR2 from the germline V gene are SGHRS and YFSETQ. Trimming took 4 bases from V and 4 from J; bases not matched to a gene: 7. CDR3 in amino acids: CASSPGDSVTEAFF. CDR3 DNA sequence: TGCGCCAGCAGCCCGGGGGACAGCGTCACTGAAGCTTTCTTT. The variable domain in full, completed from reference TRBV5-1 and TRBJ1-1, reads KAGVTQTPRYLIKTRGQQVTLSCSPISGHRSVSWYQQTPGQGLQFLFEYFSETQRNKGNFPGRFSGRQFSNSRSEMNVSTLELGDSALYLCASSPGDSVTEAFFGQGTRLTVV.

The CDR3, as DNA: TGTGCCAGCAGTTCCCCGGGAGGTCGGGACCTTTATAGCAATCAGCCCCAGCATTTT. This sequence encodes CASSSPGGRDLYSNQPQHF. V and J are TRBV28 and TRBJ1-5; tentatively, D is TRBD1 (5 bases). The CDR3 length is 19 residues. The V end was cut by 4 bases, the J end by 0 bases, with 22 bases between. The germline CDR1 and CDR2 sequences are MDHEN and SYDVKM.

The rearrangement joins TRBV27 to TRBJ2-2; the D gene is possibly TRBD2 (6 bases). Germline-derived CDR1 and CDR2 are MNHEY and SMNVEV (reference sequence). The CDR3 loop spans 14 amino acids. The germline V and J ends were trimmed by 6 bases and 7 bases, with 15 bases remaining between them. For the CDR3, the DNA is TGTGCCAGCAGGGCGGGGATCACCATCGGGGAGCTGTTTTTT. Translation gives CASRAGITIGELFF.